What follows is one TCR beta chain and its context. As yet, its antigen is unknown. This CDR3 region has 15 residues. After removal of 4 bases from V and 6 bases from J, the junction contained 12 bases not matched to a gene. Germline CDR1 SGHKS, CDR2 YYEKEE (reference sequence). Using immunoSEQ multiplex PCR, the repertoire was profiled, and TCRdb retains in-frame clones only, with some absent. Of some 50,000 clones listed, roughly 85% are singletons. The data were taken from a study of OX40 agonist ivuxolimab in advanced cancers. Points from the study as a whole: Researchers report that CD8+ T cells had, on average, more expanded clones than CD4+.

The clonotype was recovered from an adult with an advanced solid tumor such as melanoma, head and neck, liver or kidney cancer. Sequencing was performed on CD4+ or CD8+ T cells sorted from blood, taken in a trial of the OX40 agonist ivuxolimab. This chain joins TRBV5-5 and TRBJ2-7; 8 nucleotides align to TRBD2. CDR3 in amino acids: CASSPPGAGGLEQYF. Here the CDR3 DNA reads TGTGCCAGCAGCCCCCCCGGTGCGGGGGGTCTCGAGCAGTACTTC.